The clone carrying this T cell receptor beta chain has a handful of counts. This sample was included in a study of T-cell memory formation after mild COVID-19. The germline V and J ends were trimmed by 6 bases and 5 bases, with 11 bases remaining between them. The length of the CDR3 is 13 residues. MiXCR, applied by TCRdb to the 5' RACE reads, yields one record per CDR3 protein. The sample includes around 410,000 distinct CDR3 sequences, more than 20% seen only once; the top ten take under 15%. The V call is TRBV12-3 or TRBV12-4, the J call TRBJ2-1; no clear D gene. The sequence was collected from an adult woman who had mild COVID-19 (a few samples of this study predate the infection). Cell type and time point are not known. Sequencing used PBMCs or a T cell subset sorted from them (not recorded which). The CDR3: CASSFTEHNEQFF. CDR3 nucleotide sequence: TGTGCCAGCAGCTTTACCGAACACAATGAGCAGTTCTTC.